Each of the 3 T cell receptor delta chains below was sequenced from the same sample in a study of gamma-delta chains in newborns, infants, children. TCRdb reanalyzed the reads using CATT. Here the sample spans about 4,000 delta-chain clones, about 45% being singletons. The sample was blood, taken at week 6. These receptors came from a child who was a newborn, infant or young child, either healthy, febrile or measles-vaccinated (not recorded which).

A word on this clone: This sample includes further DNA sequences coding for the same CDR3. This rearrangement joins TRDV1 to TRDJ1; 11 bases are shared with TRDD3. Germline assignment: CDR1 TSWWSYY and CDR2 QGS. Unmatched junction bases numbered 17, after V lost 5 bases and J lost 0 bases. This CDR3 has 20 amino acids. The CDR3 spells CALGTSQSYWGITYTDKLIF. In nucleotides, the CDR3 is TGTGCTCTTGGGACTAGCCAATCGTACTGGGGGATAACCTACACCGATAAACTCATCTTT.

A remark on this clone: A single base separates this from a much larger clone, so it may be a read error. This sequence joins TRDV2 and TRDJ2; TRDD3 might be the D (5 bases). The CDR3 is made up of 17 amino acids. Germline V lookup: CDR1 GEAIGNYY, CDR2 EKD. The CDR3 is CACDTARGAALTVQLFF. The CDR3 DNA reads as TGTGCCTGTGACACCGCCCGGGGGGCTGCTTTGACAGTACAACTCTTCTTT.

Within the sample, this clone is medium-sized. The chain has TRDV2 and TRDJ1, with 11 positions matching TRDD3. With 1 base clipped from V and 1 base from J, the junction kept 1 base outside the gene matches. From germline, CDR1 is GEAIGNYY and CDR2 EKD. The CDR3 length is 15 residues. Written as DNA, the CDR3 is TGTGCCTGTGACACTGGGGGATACGCCACCGATAAACTCATCTTT. As protein: CACDTGGYATDKLIF.